This T cell receptor beta chain originates from a study of blood T cell repertoires in COVID-19. Study-wide context: Specimens from acute and convalescent COVID-19 originated in the United States, Italy and Spain. T cells, B-cell-depleted T cells, or PBMCs supplied cDNA or gDNA.

The data were produced by immunoSEQ multiplex PCR, yet TCRdb's version contains in-frame clones alone and is incomplete. The table shows more than 80,000 clones, with around four fifths occurring only once. The CDR3 has 16 residues. The V gene's germline CDR1 is SGDLS and CDR2 YYNGEE. V gave up 4 bases and J gave up 1 base, with 17 bases separating them. The receptor was derived from a woman aged 80 or older with active or convalescent COVID-19. Sequenced: peripheral blood. The chain carries TRBV9 and TRBJ1-1, with a weak D call TRBD1 (5 bases). CDR3 coding DNA: TGTGCCAGCAGCCCGAAAGGGGCGCGACAGAACACTGAAGCTTTCTTT. Protein product: CASSPKGARQNTEAFF. The whole variable domain, remainder taken from reference TRBV9 and TRBJ1-1, is DSGVTQTPKHLITATGQRVTLRCSPRSGDLSVYWYQQSLDQGLQFLIQYYNGEERAKGNILERFSAQQFPDLHSELNLSSLELGDSALYFCASSPKGARQNTEAFFGQGTRLTVV.